Detailed here is one T cell receptor (beta chain). The assay was immunoSEQ multiplex PCR, and TCRdb's table has in-frame clones only and misses some. The table lists approximately 740,000 clones, under 80% of them singletons, with about 1.7% in the top ten. This record comes from a study of shared clonotypes between healthy human individuals. V was pared by 3 bases and J by 3 bases, with 6 bases of the junction left unmatched. Per the germline V gene, CDR1 is LNHDA and CDR2 is SQIVND (reference sequence). There are 16 residues in the CDR3. The source material was memory CD4+ T cells sorted from blood. Documented subset: CD45RA-negative fraction. This TCR was recovered from a young woman in good health. The chain combines TRBV19 with TRBJ2-7, with 12 nucleotides matching TRBD1. This CDR3 reads CASSMIGTGGIYEQYF. DNA for the CDR3: TGTGCCAGTAGTATGATCGGGACAGGGGGCATCTACGAGCAGTACTTC.